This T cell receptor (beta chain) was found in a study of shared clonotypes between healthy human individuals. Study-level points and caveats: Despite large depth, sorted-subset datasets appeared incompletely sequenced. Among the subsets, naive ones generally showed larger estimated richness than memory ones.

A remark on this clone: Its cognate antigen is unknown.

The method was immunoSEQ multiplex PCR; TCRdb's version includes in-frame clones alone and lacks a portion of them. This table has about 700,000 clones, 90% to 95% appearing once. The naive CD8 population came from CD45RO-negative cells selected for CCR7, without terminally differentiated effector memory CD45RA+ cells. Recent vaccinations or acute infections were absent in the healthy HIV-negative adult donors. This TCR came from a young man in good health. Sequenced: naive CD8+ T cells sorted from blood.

The DNA of the CDR3 is TGTGCCAGCTCACCACCTAGCGGGGTGGGCACCGGGGAGCTGTTTTTT. Amino acid sequence: CASSPPSGVGTGELFF. The chain joins TRBV18 to TRBJ2-2; 8 bases match TRBD2. The length of the CDR3 is 16 residues. Germline-derived CDR1 and CDR2 are KGHSH and LQKENI. V lost 0 bases and J lost 4; bases outside the gene matches: 4.